The 26 T cell receptor beta chains below were found in one sample sequenced in a study of pediatric ulcerative colitis. Method: immunoSEQ multiplex PCR; TCRdb's copy keeps in-frame clones and lacks some. The sample has 57,000 or so clones, 80% to 90% seen once. The sequencing input was blood. These receptors originate from a boy younger than 18 who was a control in a study of pediatric ulcerative colitis.

This chain uses TRBV7-9 with TRBJ2-1, with TRBD2 matching 7 bases. The J segment lost 7 bases and the V segment lost 5 bases, leaving 14 bases of the junction unmatched. CDR1 and CDR2 (germline): SEHNR, FQNEAQ (reference sequence). The CDR3 has 16 amino acids. CDR3 protein: CASSPGGTSVKNEQFF. Here the CDR3 DNA reads TGTGCCAGCAGCCCCGGAGGAACTAGCGTCAAGAATGAGCAGTTCTTC. Supplemented by reference TRBV7-9 and TRBJ2-1, the full variable domain reads DTGVSQNPRHKITKRGQNVTFRCDPISEHNRLYWYRQTLGQGPEFLTYFQNEAQLEKSRLLSDRFSAERPKGSFSTLEIQRTEQGDSAMYLCASSPGGTSVKNEQFFGPGTRLTVL.

The chain combines TRBV4-3 with TRBJ1-5; D is ambiguous. CDR3 length: 16 residues. V shed 1 base and J shed 6 bases, with 16 bases lying between them. Germline CDR1 and CDR2: LGHNA and YSLEER. CDR3 protein: CASSQGILAKGQPQHF. Written as DNA, the CDR3 is TGCGCCAGCAGCCAAGGCATTCTCGCCAAGGGTCAGCCCCAGCATTTT.

The V call is TRBV7-9, the J call TRBJ2-2, with unresolved D. Germline loops: CDR1 SEHNR, CDR2 FQNEAQ (reference sequence). The CDR3 spans 14 residues. V gave up 7 bases and J gave up 4 bases, with 13 bases separating them. Here the CDR3 reads CASKNGLSTGELFF. The CDR3 region has the DNA TGTGCCAGCAAAAATGGCCTATCCACCGGGGAGCTGTTTTTT.

The genes are TRBV15 and TRBJ2-7, with D hard to call. Per the germline V gene, CDR1 is LNHNV and CDR2 is YYDKDF (reference sequence). V was cut by 0 bases and J by 4 bases, with 7 bases left in between. The CDR3 spans 13 residues. DNA of the CDR3: TGTGCCACCAGCAGAGATCGCCGATACGAGCAGTACTTC. Translation: CATSRDRRYEQYF. Complete variable domain (other parts from reference TRBV15 and TRBJ2-7): DAMVIQNPRYQVTQFGKPVTLSCSQTLNHNVMYWYQQKSSQAPKLLFHYYDKDFNNEADTPDNFQSRRPNTSFCFLDIRSPGLGDTAMYLCATSRDRRYEQYFGPGTRLTVT.

In this sample, this clone turned up a few times. This chain links TRBV21-1 with TRBJ2-5; TRBD2 reflects the table's D call only, with no check against the DNA. TRBV21-1 is shown as a pseudogene. This CDR3 has 13 amino acids. The CDR3 reads CASSNGRRETQYF. The CDR3 nucleotides are TGTGCCAGCAGCAATGGGAGGCGCGAGACCCAGTACTTC.

The table lists this clone with a count of one. This CDR3 is also generated by other DNA sequences in the sample. The rearrangement joins TRBV5-1 to TRBJ2-7; D is possibly TRBD1 or TRBD2 (5 bases each). CDR3 size: 16 residues. CDR1 and CDR2 (germline): SGHRS, YFSETQ. The ends were cut back, 0 bases at V and 0 bases at J, with 13 bases in the middle. In DNA, the CDR3 is TGCGCCAGCAGCTTGGGTGGGGGTCTCAGCTCCTACGAGCAGTACTTC. It codes for CASSLGGGLSSYEQYF. Using reference TRBV5-1 and TRBJ2-7 for the parts outside the CDR3, the full variable domain is KAGVTQTPRYLIKTRGQQVTLSCSPISGHRSVSWYQQTPGQGLQFLFEYFSETQRNKGNFPGRFSGRQFSNSRSEMNVSTLELGDSALYLCASSLGGGLSSYEQYFGPGTRLTVT.

The chain links TRBV6-4 to TRBJ1-6; possibly TRBD1 for D (5 bases). Per the germline V gene, CDR1 is MRHNA and CDR2 is SNTAGT. The CDR3 spans 14 residues. The ends were cut back, 2 bases at V and 9 bases at J, with 11 bases in the middle. The CDR3 bases are TGTGCCAGCAGTGACGGGAGGGGTGGTTCACCCCTCCACTTT. Amino acids: CASSDGRGGSPLHF.

The genes are TRBV4-1 and TRBJ2-7, with D perhaps TRBD1 (6 bases). From germline, CDR1 is MGHRA and CDR2 YSYEKL. V was cut by 6 bases and J by 3 bases, with 15 bases left in between. This CDR3 is built from 14 residues. The DNA of the CDR3 is TGCGCCAGCAGAAAAGCAGGGGATTTCTACGAGCAGTACTTC. Its protein product is CASRKAGDFYEQYF.

The chain uses TRBV6-4 and TRBJ1-5; no firm D call. Germline assignment: CDR1 MRHNA and CDR2 SNTAGT. The CDR3 extends over 14 amino acids. Trimming removed 0 bases at V and 6 bases at J, with 9 bases between. The CDR3 reads CASSDSMNGQPQHF. The CDR3 nucleotides read TGTGCCAGCAGTGACTCGATGAATGGTCAGCCCCAGCATTTT.

The rearrangement uses TRBV5-4 and TRBJ2-3, with 8 bases aligning to TRBD2. Germline V gene lookup returns CDR1 SGHNT and CDR2 YYREEE (reference sequence). V was clipped by 2 bases and J by 3 bases; unmatched bases: 5. The CDR3 is 15 amino acids. The CDR3 coding sequence is TGTGCCAGCAGCTTAGGACTAGCCCGAACAGATACGCAGTATTTT. Translation gives CASSLGLARTDTQYF. The variable domain in full, with the rest retrieved from reference TRBV5-4 and TRBJ2-3, is ETGVTQSPTHLIKTRGQQVTLRCSSQSGHNTVSWYQQALGQGPQFIFQYYREEENGRGNFPPRFSGLQFPNYSSELNVNALELDDSALYLCASSLGLARTDTQYFGPGTRLTVL.

The chain links TRBV6-5 to TRBJ2-2, with D hard to call. V was clipped by 6 bases and J by 5 bases, with 4 bases between them. Germline CDR1 and CDR2: MNHEY and SVGAGI. The CDR3 is made up of 11 amino acids. DNA for the CDR3: TGTGCCAGCAGGGGGACCGGGGAGCTGTTTTTT. Translated, it gives CASRGTGELFF.

This chain links TRBV7-6 with TRBJ2-1; 9 bases map to TRBD2. The CDR3 totals 22 residues. Unmatched junction bases numbered 20, after V lost 1 base and J lost 1 base. CDR1 and CDR2 (germline): SGHVS, FNYEAQ. This CDR3 reads CASSLVWGPIAGVTISYNEQFF. In DNA form, the CDR3 reads TGTGCCAGCAGCTTAGTTTGGGGGCCTATAGCGGGGGTTACGATATCCTACAATGAGCAGTTCTTC.

With respect to this clone: In the same sample, other DNA sequences code for this CDR3. V is TRBV6-4 and J is TRBJ1-5; D gene uncertain. CDR3 size: 13 residues. V lost 3 bases and J lost 3, with 6 bases in between. The germline V gene has CDR1 MRHNA and CDR2 SNTAGT. This CDR3 reads CASSEGLNQPQHF. Here the CDR3 DNA reads TGTGCCAGCAGTGAGGGCCTCAATCAGCCCCAGCATTTT.

This clone showed up just a few times. The V call is TRBV7-2, the J call TRBJ1-2; D not certain. From germline, CDR1 is SGHTA and CDR2 FQGNSA. CDR3 length: 15 residues. V was shortened by 1 base and J by 6 bases, with 15 bases between the two germline ends. The CDR3 DNA reads TGTGCCAGCAGCTTAGAATTGCACAGCAGGAATGGCTACACCTTC. Encoded protein: CASSLELHSRNGYTF.

The chain is built from TRBV7-2 and TRBJ1-4; a weak D match, TRBD1 (5 bases). Germline CDR1 reads SGHTA; CDR2 reads FQGNSA. The CDR3 extends over 16 amino acids. V was clipped by 1 base and J by 5 bases, with 14 bases between them. The CDR3 loop is CASSLGTFVPNEKLFF. The DNA for the CDR3 is TGTGCCAGCAGCTTAGGGACATTCGTCCCAAATGAAAAACTGTTTTTT. Using reference TRBV7-2 and TRBJ1-4 for the parts outside the CDR3, the full variable domain is GAGVSQSPSNKVTEKGKDVELRCDPISGHTALYWYRQSLGQGLEFLIYFQGNSAPDKSGLPSDRFSAERTGGSVSTLTIQRTQQEDSAVYLCASSLGTFVPNEKLFFGSGTQLSVL.

This chain joins TRBV7-3 and TRBJ2-1; 8 nucleotides line up with TRBD2. Unmatched junction bases numbered 7, after V lost 1 base and J lost 8 bases. This CDR3 is 15 amino acids long. CDR1 and CDR2 (germline): SGHTA, FQGTGA. CDR3 sequence (DNA): TGTGCCAGCAGCTTAAGGGCGGGGGGCCACGATGAGCAGTTCTTC. Translated: CASSLRAGGHDEQFF.

The V gene is TRBV29-1, the J gene TRBJ2-7; TRBD2 might be the D (5 bases). Germline V CDR1 and CDR2: SQVTM, ANQGSEA. The CDR3 is made up of 14 amino acids. Trimming shortened V by 0 bases and J by 0 bases, and 9 bases separated the two germline ends. Written as DNA, the CDR3 is TGCAGCGTTGAAGATGGACTTGACTCCTACGAGCAGTACTTC. Translated, it gives CSVEDGLDSYEQYF.

The chain joins TRBV5-6 to TRBJ1-3; possibly TRBD1 for D (6 bases). V lost 7 bases to trimming and J lost 4 bases, with 21 bases between them. CDR1 SGHDT and CDR2 YYEEEE come from the germline V gene. This CDR3 is 16 amino acids long. In DNA, the CDR3 is TGTGCCAGCGGCCCGACGAGGGGGGCGCAAGGAAACACCATATATTTT. Its translation is CASGPTRGAQGNTIYF.

This clone appeared once. The chain combines TRBV7-2 with TRBJ2-6, with D uncertain. Germline V CDR1 and CDR2: SGHTA, FQGNSA. CDR3 size: 16 residues. Trimming left V 2 bases short and J 0 bases short, with 8 bases between. CDR3 protein: CASSLSSGSGANVLTF. In DNA form, the CDR3 reads TGTGCCAGCAGCTTATCTTCGGGCTCTGGGGCCAACGTCCTGACTTTC.

This clone was detected only a few times. The V gene is TRBV2, the J gene TRBJ2-1; D unclear. The CDR3 consists of 13 residues. Trimming shortened V by 1 base and J by 4 bases, and 5 bases separated the two germline ends. The germline CDR1 and CDR2 sequences are SNHLY and FYNNEI. The CDR3 bases are TGTGCCAGCAGTGAAGACATATACAATGAGCAGTTCTTC. This codes for CASSEDIYNEQFF.

This chain joins TRBV4-1 and TRBJ1-4, with D possibly being TRBD1 (6 bases). Germline CDR1 MGHRA, CDR2 YSYEKL. With 6 bases removed from V and 3 bases from J, the gap between germline ends came to 17 bases. The CDR3 consists of 16 residues. CDR3 residues: CASRNPLRGPNEKLFF. The CDR3 bases are TGCGCCAGCAGAAATCCGCTCAGGGGTCCTAATGAAAAACTGTTTTTT.

The chain links TRBV28 to TRBJ2-3; 9 bases map to TRBD2. V was pared by 6 bases and J by 3 bases, with 10 bases of the junction left unmatched. Per the germline V gene, CDR1 is MDHEN and CDR2 is SYDVKM. The CDR3 runs 16 residues. CDR3 sequence (DNA): TGTGCCAGCAGCTGGGGGAGTAGCGGGGGAACAGATACGCAGTATTTT. Amino acids: CASSWGSSGGTDTQYF.

This clone was recorded a few times. The chain carries TRBV7-2 and TRBJ1-6; a possible D gene is TRBD1 (6 bases). This CDR3 region has 16 residues. Germline CDR1 is SGHTA and CDR2 is FQGNSA. Trimming shortened V by 5 bases and J by 6 bases, and 17 bases separated the two germline ends. CDR3 nucleotide sequence: TGTGCCAGCAGCCGATTCCCGGGGGCTAGTAATTCACCCCTCCACTTT. Translated: CASSRFPGASNSPLHF.

This clone appeared a few times. The chain is built from TRBV5-4 and TRBJ2-7; unclear D gene. This CDR3 spans 13 amino acids. The V and J ends lost 0 bases and 3 bases respectively, with 7 bases between them. Germline V gene data show CDR1 as SGHNT and CDR2 as YYREEE (reference sequence). The CDR3 region has the DNA TGTGCCAGCAGCTTGGGCGGTCTCTACGAGCAGTACTTC. Its protein is CASSLGGLYEQYF.

The CDR3 spells CASSRGPYEQYF. The CDR3 bases are TGTGCCAGCAGCCGTGGTCCTTACGAGCAGTACTTC. This sequence joins TRBV6-5 and TRBJ2-7, with no clear D. Germline V gene data show CDR1 as MNHEY and CDR2 as SVGAGI. The CDR3 runs to 12 residues. The ends were cut back, 6 bases at V and 4 bases at J, with 10 bases in the middle.

The chain recombines TRBV30 with TRBJ2-7, with TRBD1 identical over 7 bases. The junction had 23 bases not matched to a gene; V was cut back by 2 bases and J by 1 base. CDR1 and CDR2 (germline): GTSNPN, SVGIG (reference sequence). The CDR3 loop spans 20 amino acids. The CDR3 protein is CAWSYFFHWGQPASSYEQYF. As DNA, the CDR3 is TGTGCCTGGAGTTACTTCTTCCATTGGGGACAGCCAGCCTCGTCCTACGAGCAGTACTTC.